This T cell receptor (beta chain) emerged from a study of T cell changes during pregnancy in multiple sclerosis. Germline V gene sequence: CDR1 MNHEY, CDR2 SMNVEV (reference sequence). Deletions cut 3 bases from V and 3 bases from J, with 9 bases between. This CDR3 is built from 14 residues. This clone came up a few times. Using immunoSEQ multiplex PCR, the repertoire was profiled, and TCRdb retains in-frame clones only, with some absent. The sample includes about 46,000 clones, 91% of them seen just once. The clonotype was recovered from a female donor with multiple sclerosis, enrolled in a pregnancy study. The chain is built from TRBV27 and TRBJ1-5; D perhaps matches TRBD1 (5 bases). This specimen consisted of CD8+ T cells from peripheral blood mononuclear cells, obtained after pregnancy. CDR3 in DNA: TGTGCCAGCAGTTTTGGCGGGACCAATCAGCCCCAGCATTTT. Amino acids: CASSFGGTNQPQHF.